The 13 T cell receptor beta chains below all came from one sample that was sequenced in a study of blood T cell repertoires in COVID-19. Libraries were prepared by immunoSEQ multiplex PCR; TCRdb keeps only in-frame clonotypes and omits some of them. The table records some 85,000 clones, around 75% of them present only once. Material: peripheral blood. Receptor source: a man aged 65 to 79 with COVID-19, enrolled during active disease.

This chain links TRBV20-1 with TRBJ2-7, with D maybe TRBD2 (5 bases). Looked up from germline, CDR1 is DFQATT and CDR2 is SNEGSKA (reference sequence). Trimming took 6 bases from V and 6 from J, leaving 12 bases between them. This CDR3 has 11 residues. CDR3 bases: TGCAGTGCCACTACTAGGGCCGAGCAGTACTTC. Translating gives CSATTRAEQYF.

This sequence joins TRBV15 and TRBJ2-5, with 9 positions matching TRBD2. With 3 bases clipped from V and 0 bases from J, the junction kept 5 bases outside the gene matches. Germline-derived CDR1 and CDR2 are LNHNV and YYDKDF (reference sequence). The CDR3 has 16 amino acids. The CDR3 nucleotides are TGTGCCACCAGCAGGGTACTAGCGGGCCACCAAGAGACCCAGTACTTC. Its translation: CATSRVLAGHQETQYF.

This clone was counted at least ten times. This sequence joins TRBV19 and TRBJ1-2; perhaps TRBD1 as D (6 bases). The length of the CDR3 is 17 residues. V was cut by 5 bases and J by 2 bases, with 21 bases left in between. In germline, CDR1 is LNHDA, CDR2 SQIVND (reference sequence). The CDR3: CASSEFRTVSTNYGYTF. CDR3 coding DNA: TGTGCCAGTAGTGAGTTCCGGACAGTCAGCACCAACTATGGCTACACCTTC.

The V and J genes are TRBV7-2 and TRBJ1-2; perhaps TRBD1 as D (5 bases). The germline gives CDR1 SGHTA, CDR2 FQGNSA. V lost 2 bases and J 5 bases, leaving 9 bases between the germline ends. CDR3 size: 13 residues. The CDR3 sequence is CASSLTGTYGYTF. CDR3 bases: TGTGCCAGCAGCTTAACCGGGACTTATGGCTACACCTTC.

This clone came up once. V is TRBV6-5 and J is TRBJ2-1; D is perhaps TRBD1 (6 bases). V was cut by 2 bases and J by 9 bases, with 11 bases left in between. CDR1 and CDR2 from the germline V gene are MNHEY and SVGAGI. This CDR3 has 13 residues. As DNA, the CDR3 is TGTGCCAGCAGTTACGGGCAGGGGAGTGAGCAGTTCTTC. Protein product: CASSYGQGSEQFF.

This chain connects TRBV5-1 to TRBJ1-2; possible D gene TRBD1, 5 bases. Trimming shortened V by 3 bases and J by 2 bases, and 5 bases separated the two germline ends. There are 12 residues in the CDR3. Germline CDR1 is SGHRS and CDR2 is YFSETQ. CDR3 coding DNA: TGCGCCAGCAGCTCAGGGAACTATGGCTACACCTTC. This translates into CASSSGNYGYTF.

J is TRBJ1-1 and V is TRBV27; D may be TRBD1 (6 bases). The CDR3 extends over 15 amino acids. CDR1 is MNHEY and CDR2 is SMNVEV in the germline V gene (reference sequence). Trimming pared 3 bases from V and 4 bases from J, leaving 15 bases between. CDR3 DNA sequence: TGTGCCAGCAGTTTTGATATGGGGGCTAGCACTGAAGCTTTCTTT. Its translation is CASSFDMGASTEAFF.

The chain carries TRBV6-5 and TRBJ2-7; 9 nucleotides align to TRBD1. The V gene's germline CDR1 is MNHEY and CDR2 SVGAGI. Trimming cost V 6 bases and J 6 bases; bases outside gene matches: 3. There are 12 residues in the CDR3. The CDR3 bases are TGTGCCAGCAGGAGACAGGGGGGCGAGCAGTACTTC. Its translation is CASRRQGGEQYF.

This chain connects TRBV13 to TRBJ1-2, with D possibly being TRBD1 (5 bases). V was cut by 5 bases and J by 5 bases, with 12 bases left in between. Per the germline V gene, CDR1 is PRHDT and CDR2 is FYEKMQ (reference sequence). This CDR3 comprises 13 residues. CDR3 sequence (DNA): TGTGCCAGCAGCCTAAAGGGGTTATATGGCTACACCTTC. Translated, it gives CASSLKGLYGYTF.

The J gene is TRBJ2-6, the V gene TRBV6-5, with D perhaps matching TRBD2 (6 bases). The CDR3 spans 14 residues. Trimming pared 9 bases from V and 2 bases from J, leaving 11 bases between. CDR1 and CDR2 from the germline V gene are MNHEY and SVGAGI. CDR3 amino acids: CASRRGPGANVLTF. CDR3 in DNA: TGTGCCAGTAGGAGGGGTCCTGGGGCCAACGTCCTGACTTTC.

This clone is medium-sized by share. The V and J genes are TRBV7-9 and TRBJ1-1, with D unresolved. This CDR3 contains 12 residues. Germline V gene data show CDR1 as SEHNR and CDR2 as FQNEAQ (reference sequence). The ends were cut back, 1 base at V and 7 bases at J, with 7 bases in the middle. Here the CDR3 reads CASSLESIEAFF. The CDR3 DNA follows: TGTGCCAGCAGCTTAGAGAGTATTGAAGCTTTCTTT.

This CDR3 is CASSPPITGIGYTF. The CDR3 DNA reads TGTGCCAGCTCACCACCGATTACGGGGATTGGCTACACCTTC. The chain recombines TRBV18 with TRBJ1-2; D not resolved. Germline V CDR1 and CDR2: KGHSH, LQKENI. The CDR3 extends over 14 amino acids. V shed 0 bases and J shed 7 bases, with 12 bases lying between them.

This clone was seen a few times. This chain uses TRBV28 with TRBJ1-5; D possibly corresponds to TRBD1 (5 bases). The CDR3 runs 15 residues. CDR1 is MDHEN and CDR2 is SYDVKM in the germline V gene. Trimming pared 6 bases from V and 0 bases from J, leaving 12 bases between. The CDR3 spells CASRTNRHSNQPQHF. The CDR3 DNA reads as TGTGCCAGCAGAACTAACAGGCATAGCAATCAGCCCCAGCATTTT.